This paragraph covers one T cell receptor beta chain sequence. What it recognizes is unknown. The record originates from a study of post-analysis software for immune sequencing data. Across the whole study: Relapsing-remitting, secondary progressive and progressive-relapsing multiple sclerosis courses were included.

Unique molecular identifiers were built into the TCR beta cDNA libraries. TCRdb processed the PCR reads anew with MiXCR; each CDR3 protein has one entry. This repertoire shows 150,000 to 200,000 distinct CDR3 sequences, around 28% found once; its top ten account for about 1.4%. Notes on the study in general: Controls had lower frequencies than patients of about 5 TRBV segments, which included TRBV5-6, TRBV5-1 and TRBV20-1. Normalized Chao1 diversity was significantly lower in multiple sclerosis patients than in controls.

This CDR3 contains 14 residues. Germline V gene lookup returns CDR1 MRHNA and CDR2 SNTAGT. The chain uses TRBV6-4 and TRBJ2-5; 10 nucleotides align to TRBD1. The tail of the sequence fits TRBJ2-7 better, so the J call may be wrong. The source of this sequence is a girl aged 5-17 years with multiple sclerosis. The specimen sequenced was blood. In DNA form, the CDR3 reads TGTGCCAGCAGCGAAACCGGGACAGGGGACGAGCAGTACTTC. Encoded protein: CASSETGTGDEQYF.